These 9 T cell receptor beta chains were sequenced from one sample in a study of T cells expressing NK-cell markers (dated by TCRdb to 2020 to 2022). Receptors were amplified or captured by 5' RACE. Sequencer: Illumina HiSeq 2000. TCRdb reprocessed the reads into one record per CDR3 protein sequence, lacking DNA. The sample's records list about 380,000 distinct CDR3 sequences. 5.2% of the sample comes from the top ten. The sequenced material came from blood T cells: a sorted CD56 or NKG2C T cell subset, CD4+ or CD8+ T cells, or bulk PBMC T cells (not recorded which). Receptors were obtained from a man aged 18 to 69 in good health.

This chain links TRBV7-9 with TRBJ2-7; TCRdb's D call of TRBD2 is untestable without DNA. The CDR3 totals 14 residues. Germline lookup yields CDR1 SEHNR and CDR2 FQNEAQ (reference sequence). The CDR3 sequence is CASSLVGEAIEQYF.

The J gene is TRBJ2-1, the V gene TRBV7-2; TCRdb's D gene call, TRBD1, goes unchecked for lack of DNA. CDR1 is SGHTA, CDR2 FQGNSA, per germline. The CDR3 extends over 13 amino acids. CDR3: CATRVGGRNEQFF.

The chain couples TRBV18 to TRBJ1-1. Germline values: CDR1 KGHSH, CDR2 LQKENI. CDR3 length equals 14 residues. Here the CDR3 reads CASSPGPTNTEAFF.

The genes are TRBV24-1 and TRBJ2-3; TCRdb's D call, TRBD1, is unchecked because there is no DNA. CDR3 length: 16 residues. Germline loops: CDR1 KGHDR, CDR2 SFDVKD. CDR3 loop: CAIKKRRTGETDTQYF.

The genes are TRBV6-1 and TRBJ1-1; the D gene TCRdb calls, TRBD1, cannot be checked with no DNA. The CDR3 consists of 13 residues. The germline V gene encodes CDR1 MNHNS and CDR2 SASEGT. The CDR3 here is CASRGTGRTEAFF.

The V gene is TRBV2, the J gene TRBJ2-5; the TCRdb call, TRBD1, lacks DNA for checking. The CDR3 loop spans 14 amino acids. Germline V CDR1 and CDR2: SNHLY, FYNNEI. Here the CDR3 reads CASSEGRGVETQYF.

The genes are TRBV6-5 and TRBJ2-3; the D call of TRBD2 rests on TCRdb alone, since no DNA is present to check it. The CDR3 is made up of 18 amino acids. CDR1 is MNHEY, CDR2 SVGAGI, per germline. This CDR3 is CASSYRAGGGGAKDTQYF.

The rearrangement links TRBV12-3 or TRBV12-4 to TRBJ1-2. This CDR3 is 15 amino acids long. This CDR3 is CASSLVLSGPYGYTF.

The gene calls are TRBV6-2 or TRBV6-3 and TRBJ1-5. CDR3 length equals 19 residues. In germline, CDR1 is MNHEY, CDR2 SVGEGT. CDR3 protein: CASSYSKGRGAYSNQPQHF.